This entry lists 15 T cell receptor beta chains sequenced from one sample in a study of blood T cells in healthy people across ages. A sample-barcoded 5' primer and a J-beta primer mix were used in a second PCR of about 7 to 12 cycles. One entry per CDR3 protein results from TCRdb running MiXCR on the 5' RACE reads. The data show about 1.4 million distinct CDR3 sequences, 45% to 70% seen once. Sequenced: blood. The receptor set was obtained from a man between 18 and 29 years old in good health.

CDR3 in DNA: TGTGCCGGAGAGGGCGAGCAGTACTTC. Translated: CAGEGEQYF. The V and J genes are TRBV7-9 and TRBJ2-5; a weak D match, TRBD2 (5 bases). Judging by the DNA end, TRBJ2-7 fits better; the J call may be wrong. This CDR3 comprises 9 residues. Germline values: CDR1 SEHNR, CDR2 FQNEAQ (reference sequence).

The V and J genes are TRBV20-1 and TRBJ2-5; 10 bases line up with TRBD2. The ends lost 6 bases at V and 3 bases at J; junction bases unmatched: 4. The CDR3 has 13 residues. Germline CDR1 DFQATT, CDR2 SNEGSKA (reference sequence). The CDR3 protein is CSARTSGKETQYF. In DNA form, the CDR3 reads TGCAGTGCGAGGACTAGCGGAAAAGAGACCCAGTACTTC.

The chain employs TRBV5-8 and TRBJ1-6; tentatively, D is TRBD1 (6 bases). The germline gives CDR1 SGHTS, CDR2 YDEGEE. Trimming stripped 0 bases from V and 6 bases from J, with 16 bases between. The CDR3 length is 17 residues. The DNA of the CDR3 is TGTGCCAGCAGCTTGGGACAGGCCACCCTCACTAATTCACCCCTCCACTTT. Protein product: CASSLGQATLTNSPLHF.

CDR3: CASSYSPSTTEAFF. CDR3 coding DNA: TGTGCCAGCAGTTACTCACCCTCGACCACTGAAGCTTTCTTT. The chain joins TRBV6-5 to TRBJ1-1; D ambiguous. V was cut by 0 bases and J by 4 bases, with 9 bases left in between. Germline V gene lookup returns CDR1 MNHEY and CDR2 SVGAGI. The CDR3 covers 14 residues.

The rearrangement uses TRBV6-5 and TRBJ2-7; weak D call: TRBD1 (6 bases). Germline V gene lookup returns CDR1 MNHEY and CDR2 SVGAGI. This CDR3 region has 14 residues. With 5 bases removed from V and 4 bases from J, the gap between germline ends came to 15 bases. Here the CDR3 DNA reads TGTGCCAGCAGTGACCCAGGGGCCACATACGAGCAGTACTTC. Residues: CASSDPGATYEQYF.

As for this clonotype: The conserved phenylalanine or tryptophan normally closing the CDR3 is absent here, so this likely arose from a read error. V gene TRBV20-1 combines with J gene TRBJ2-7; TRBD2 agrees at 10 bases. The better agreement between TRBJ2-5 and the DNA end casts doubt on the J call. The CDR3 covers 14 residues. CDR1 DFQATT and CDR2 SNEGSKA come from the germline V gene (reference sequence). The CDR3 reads CSAVPPSGGETQYL. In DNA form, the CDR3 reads TGCAGTGCTGTCCCGCCTAGCGGGGGAGAGACCCAGTACCTC.

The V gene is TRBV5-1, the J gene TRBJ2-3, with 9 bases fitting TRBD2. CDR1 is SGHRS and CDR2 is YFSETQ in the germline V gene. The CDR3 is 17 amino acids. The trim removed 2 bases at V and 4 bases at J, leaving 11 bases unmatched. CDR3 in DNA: TGCGCCAGCAGCTTCCGCCGACTAGCGGATGGGGCAGATACGCAGTATTTT. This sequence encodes CASSFRRLADGADTQYF.

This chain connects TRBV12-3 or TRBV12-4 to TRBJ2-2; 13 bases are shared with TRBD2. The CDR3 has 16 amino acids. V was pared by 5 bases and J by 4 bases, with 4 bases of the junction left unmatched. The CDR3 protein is CASSPGLAGATGELFF. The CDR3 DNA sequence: TGTGCCAGCAGTCCTGGACTAGCGGGGGCCACCGGGGAGCTGTTTTTT.

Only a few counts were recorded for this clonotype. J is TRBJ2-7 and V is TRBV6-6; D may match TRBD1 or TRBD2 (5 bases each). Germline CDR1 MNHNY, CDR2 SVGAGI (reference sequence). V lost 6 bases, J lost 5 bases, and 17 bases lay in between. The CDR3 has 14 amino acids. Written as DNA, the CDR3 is TGTGCCAGCAGCCCCCCGGGGCGCGAGAACGAGCAGTACTTC. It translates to CASSPPGRENEQYF.

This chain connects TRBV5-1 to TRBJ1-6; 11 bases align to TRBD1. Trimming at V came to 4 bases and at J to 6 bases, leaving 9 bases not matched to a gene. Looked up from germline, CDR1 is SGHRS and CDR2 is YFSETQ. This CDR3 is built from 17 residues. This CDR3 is CASSLTDRGQGNSPLHF. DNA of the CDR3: TGCGCCAGCAGCCTAACGGACAGGGGGCAGGGTAATTCACCCCTCCACTTT. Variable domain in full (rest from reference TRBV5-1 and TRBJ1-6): KAGVTQTPRYLIKTRGQQVTLSCSPISGHRSVSWYQQTPGQGLQFLFEYFSETQRNKGNFPGRFSGRQFSNSRSEMNVSTLELGDSALYLCASSLTDRGQGNSPLHFGNGTRLTVT.

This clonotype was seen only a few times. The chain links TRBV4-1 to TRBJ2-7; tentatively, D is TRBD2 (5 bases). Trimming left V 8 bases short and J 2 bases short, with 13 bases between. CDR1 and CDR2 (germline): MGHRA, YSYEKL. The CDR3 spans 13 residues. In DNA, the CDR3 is TGCGCCAGCGCGGGTCAAATTACCTACGAGCAGTACTTC. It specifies CASAGQITYEQYF.

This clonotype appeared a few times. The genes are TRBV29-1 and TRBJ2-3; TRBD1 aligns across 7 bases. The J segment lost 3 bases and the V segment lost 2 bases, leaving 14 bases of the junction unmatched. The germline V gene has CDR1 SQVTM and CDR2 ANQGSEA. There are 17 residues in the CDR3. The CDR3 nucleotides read TGCAGCGTTGAACTAGCCCCCGACAGGGCGACTACAGATACGCAGTATTTT. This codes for CSVELAPDRATTDTQYF.

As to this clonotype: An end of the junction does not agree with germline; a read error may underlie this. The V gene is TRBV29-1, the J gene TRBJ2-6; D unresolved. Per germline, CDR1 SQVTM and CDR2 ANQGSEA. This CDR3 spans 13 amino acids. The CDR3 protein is CSGEDPGANVLTF. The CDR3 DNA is TGCAGCGGTGAAGACCCTGGGGCCAACGTCCTGACTTTC. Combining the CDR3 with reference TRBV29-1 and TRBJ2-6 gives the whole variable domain SAVISQKPSRDICQRGTSLTIQCQVDSQVTMMFWYRQQPGQSLTLIATANQGSEATYESGFVIDKFPISRPNLTFSTLTVSNMSPEDSSIYLCSGEDPGANVLTFGAGSRLTVL.

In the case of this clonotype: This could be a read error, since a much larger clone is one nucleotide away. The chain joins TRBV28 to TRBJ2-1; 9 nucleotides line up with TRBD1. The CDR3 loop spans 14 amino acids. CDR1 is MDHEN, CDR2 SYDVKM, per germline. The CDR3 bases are TGTGCCAGCAGAAAACAGGGGGCCTACAATGAGAAGTTCTTC. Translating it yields CASRKQGAYNEKFF.

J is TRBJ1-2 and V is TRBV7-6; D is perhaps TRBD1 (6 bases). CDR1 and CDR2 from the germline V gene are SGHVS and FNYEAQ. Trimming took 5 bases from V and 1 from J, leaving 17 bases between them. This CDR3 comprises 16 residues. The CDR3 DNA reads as TGTGCCAGCAGCCCGGGACACTCCTCTCTTAACTATGGCTACACCTTC. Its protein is CASSPGHSSLNYGYTF.